These 6 T cell receptor beta chains share one sample of origin, sequenced in a study of T-cell reconstitution after alpha-beta-depleted transplantation in children. This sample's TCRbeta library carried unique molecular identifier barcodes. TCRdb redid the calling of the PCR reads with MiXCR, one entry per CDR3 protein. The sample records about 540,000 distinct CDR3 sequences, 27% being singletons. This sample comprised PBMCs, obtained before TCRalphabeta/CD19-depleted stem cell transplant. Receptors originate from a boy in the first two years of life with Wiskott-Aldrich syndrome, due to receive a stem cell transplant.

The genes are TRBV18 and TRBJ2-5; D remains unclear. V lost 2 bases and J lost 2, with 6 bases in between. This CDR3 contains 13 residues. The germline V gene has CDR1 KGHSH and CDR2 LQKENI. In DNA, the CDR3 is TGTGCCAGCTCACCATCACAGCAAGAGACCCAGTACTTC. Its protein product is CASSPSQQETQYF.

V and J are TRBV3-1 and TRBJ2-1; the match to TRBD2 covers 7 bases. Trimming removed 0 bases from V and 3 bases from J; junction bases left unmatched: 8. The CDR3 consists of 17 residues. Per the germline V gene, CDR1 is LGHDT and CDR2 is YNNKEL (reference sequence). For the CDR3, the DNA is TGTGCCAGCAGCCAAGACGTTACTGGCGGGAGCTACAATGAGCAGTTCTTC. Amino acid sequence: CASSQDVTGGSYNEQFF.

The V and J genes are TRBV6-2 or TRBV6-3 and TRBJ2-2; 8 positions match TRBD1. V gave up 4 bases and J gave up 5 bases; unmatched junction bases: 3. The CDR3 sequence is 14 residues long. Germline assignment: CDR1 MNHEY and CDR2 SVGEGT. The CDR3, as DNA: TGTGCCAGCAGTTCTAACAGGGGGACCGGGGAGCTGTTTTTT. Translation: CASSSNRGTGELFF.

This clonotype was recorded a few times. The J gene is TRBJ2-7, the V gene TRBV5-1; 9 positions match TRBD2. The V segment lost 5 bases and the J segment 3 bases; nucleotides outside the gene matches: 3. CDR3 length equals 13 residues. In germline, CDR1 is SGHRS, CDR2 YFSETQ. The CDR3, as DNA: TGCGCCAGCAGAGGGCGGGAGGGCTACGAGCAGTACTTC. Translation: CASRGREGYEQYF.

The chain links TRBV12-3 or TRBV12-4 to TRBJ2-1; D remains unclear. CDR3 length: 14 residues. V shed 6 bases and J shed 5 bases, with 14 bases lying between them. CDR3 in DNA: TGTGCCAGCAGACGCCTCATGGAAAACAATGAGCAGTTCTTC. It translates to CASRRLMENNEQFF.

This rearrangement joins TRBV9 to TRBJ2-1; 8 bases are a match to TRBD1. V shed 0 bases, J shed 1 base, and the junction held 3 bases outside the gene matches. Germline-derived CDR1 and CDR2 are SGDLS and YYNGEE. This CDR3 contains 16 residues. The CDR3: CASSVGQGRSYNEQFF. DNA of the CDR3: TGTGCCAGCAGCGTAGGACAGGGGAGGTCCTACAATGAGCAGTTCTTC.